Listed here are 27 T cell receptor beta chains from one sample, sequenced in a study of shared clonotypes between healthy human individuals. Libraries were prepared by immunoSEQ multiplex PCR; TCRdb keeps only in-frame clonotypes and omits some of them. The top ten clones hold more than 1.5% of a sample with some 2,100,000 clones, about 92% of them seen once. Terminally differentiated effector memory CD45RA+ cells were excluded by CCR7 positive selection of CD45RO-negative cells. The material sequenced was naive CD8+ T cells from PBMCs. The receptors originated from a man aged 18 to 35 in good health. Some clones in this sample may be carry-over from other donors' samples.

This chain connects TRBV6-5 to TRBJ2-7; D uncertain. Germline loops: CDR1 MNHEY, CDR2 SVGAGI. The ends were cut back, 5 bases at V and 4 bases at J, with 18 bases in the middle. CDR3 length: 15 residues. CDR3: CASSPWIAAGYEQYF. The CDR3 DNA is TGTGCCAGCAGTCCTTGGATAGCCGCTGGGTACGAGCAGTACTTC.

Concerning this clone: This specimen includes other DNA sequences encoding the same CDR3. V is TRBV15 and J is TRBJ1-5; 11 bases are a match to TRBD1. The junction had 5 bases not matched to a gene; V was cut back by 3 bases and J by 7 bases. CDR1 LNHNV and CDR2 YYDKDF come from the germline V gene (reference sequence). This CDR3 spans 15 amino acids. This chain's CDR3 is CATSRDRGLGQPQHF. CDR3 nucleotides: TGTGCCACCAGCAGGGACAGGGGGCTTGGACAGCCCCAGCATTTT.

The V and J genes are TRBV18 and TRBJ1-1; 7 nucleotides line up with TRBD1. The CDR3 extends over 16 amino acids. J gave up 0 bases and V 3 bases, and 7 bases lay outside the gene matches. The germline V gene encodes CDR1 KGHSH and CDR2 LQKENI. This CDR3 reads CASSPIPTGLNTEAFF. CDR3 bases: TGTGCCAGCTCACCCATTCCGACAGGGCTGAACACTGAAGCTTTCTTT.

This clone was counted a single time. The rearrangement links TRBV11-2 to TRBJ2-7; D is perhaps TRBD1 (5 bases). V lost 1 base and J lost 3, with 19 bases in between. The CDR3 runs to 17 residues. Germline CDR1 and CDR2: SGHAT and FQNNGV. CDR3 region: CASSLGSGVQTVYEQYF. CDR3 nucleotide sequence: TGTGCCAGCAGCTTAGGGTCAGGAGTACAGACAGTCTACGAGCAGTACTTC. The full variable domain, with the rest looked up from reference TRBV11-2 and TRBJ2-7, is EAGVAQSPRYKIIEKRQSVAFWCNPISGHATLYWYQQILGQGPKLLIQFQNNGVVDDSQLPKDRFSAERLKGVDSTLKIQPAKLEDSAVYLCASSLGSGVQTVYEQYFGPGTRLTVT.

The chain uses TRBV6-6 and TRBJ2-6; no clear D. The CDR3 has 14 residues. CDR1 is MNHNY, CDR2 SVGAGI, per germline (reference sequence). With 3 bases removed from V and 4 bases from J, the gap between germline ends came to 7 bases. The CDR3 DNA reads TGTGCCAGCAGTTATGTCCAAGGGGCCAACGTCCTGACTTTC. Translated: CASSYVQGANVLTF.

V usage is TRBV28 and J usage is TRBJ2-3; D is undetermined. CDR1 is MDHEN and CDR2 is SYDVKM in the germline V gene. This CDR3 spans 12 amino acids. The V end lost 2 bases, the J end lost 4 bases, and 4 bases lay between the germline ends. CDR3 in amino acids: CASSLLPDTQYF. CDR3 coding DNA: TGTGCCAGCAGTTTACTTCCAGATACGCAGTATTTT.

This clone was observed a single time. The V and J genes are TRBV10-2 and TRBJ2-1; 10 positions agree with TRBD2. The CDR3 loop spans 14 amino acids. The germline CDR1 and CDR2 sequences are WSHSY and SAAADI. The CDR3 coding sequence is TGCGCAGCGGGAGGGATTAGCTCCTACAATGAGCAGTTCTTC. It translates to CAAGGISSYNEQFF.

This chain uses TRBV7-6 with TRBJ2-7; TRBD2 matches 9 bases. V was pared by 3 bases and J by 4 bases, with 25 bases of the junction left unmatched. Germline V lookup: CDR1 SGHVS, CDR2 FNYEAQ. CDR3 length: 21 amino acids. CDR3 coding DNA: TGTGCCAGCAGCTTCAGGCCCATAGCGGGAGAGAGAACCGGTATTTGGTACGAGCAGTACTTC. It specifies CASSFRPIAGERTGIWYEQYF.

This chain connects TRBV4-3 to TRBJ1-2, with 7 nucleotides matching TRBD1. After removal of 1 base from V and 1 base from J, the junction contained 9 bases not matched to a gene. CDR1 is LGHNA and CDR2 is YSLEER in the germline V gene. This CDR3 has 17 residues. This CDR3 reads CASSQVTGQLLNYGYTF. In DNA form, the CDR3 reads TGCGCCAGCAGCCAAGTGACGGGACAGTTACTTAACTATGGCTACACCTTC.

CDR3 loop: CASNAYSNQPQHF. DNA of the CDR3: TGTGCCAGCAACGCGTATAGCAATCAGCCCCAGCATTTT. This chain joins TRBV6-1 and TRBJ1-5; D is unresolved. This CDR3 spans 13 amino acids. Germline V lookup: CDR1 MNHNS, CDR2 SASEGT. Trimming took 7 bases from V and 0 from J, leaving 7 bases between them.

In this sample, this clone turned up once. The same CDR3 is also encoded by other DNA sequences in this sample. V is TRBV7-9 and J is TRBJ1-1, with D possibly matching TRBD1 (5 bases). Germline assignment: CDR1 SEHNR and CDR2 FQNEAQ (reference sequence). This CDR3 has 14 amino acids. The V end lost 1 base, the J end lost 3 bases, and 9 bases lay between the germline ends. CDR3 amino acids: CASSLVGGDTEAFF. The CDR3 DNA is TGTGCCAGCAGCTTAGTTGGGGGAGACACTGAAGCTTTCTTT.

The gene calls are TRBV19 and TRBJ2-1, with D hard to call. The CDR3 length is 10 residues. V was pared by 11 bases and J by 15 bases, with 17 bases between. Germline V gene lookup returns CDR1 LNHDA and CDR2 SQIVND (reference sequence). The CDR3 DNA reads as TGTGCCGATATGTCCGCCCCGTGGTTCTTC. Translated, it gives CADMSAPWFF.

The J gene is TRBJ2-3, the V gene TRBV5-1, with D possibly TRBD2 on 6 matching bases. Trimming left V 1 base short and J 4 bases short, with 13 bases between. There are 15 residues in the CDR3. CDR1 and CDR2 (germline): SGHRS, YFSETQ. CDR3 in DNA: TGCGCCAGCAGCTTGCGGGACGCGGGACCAGATACGCAGTATTTT. It codes for CASSLRDAGPDTQYF.

The chain carries TRBV11-2 and TRBJ1-1, with 7 bases identical to TRBD1. The CDR3 loop spans 15 amino acids. Germline-derived CDR1 and CDR2 are SGHAT and FQNNGV. V dropped 1 base and J dropped 4; count of bases not matched to a gene: 6. CDR3 nucleotide sequence: TGTGCCAGCAGCTTAGCTGCCAGGGGGGGCACTGAAGCTTTCTTT. Its protein is CASSLAARGGTEAFF. Looking up the rest from reference TRBV11-2 and TRBJ1-1 gives the full variable domain: EAGVAQSPRYKIIEKRQSVAFWCNPISGHATLYWYQQILGQGPKLLIQFQNNGVVDDSQLPKDRFSAERLKGVDSTLKIQPAKLEDSAVYLCASSLAARGGTEAFFGQGTRLTVV.

On this clone itself: At the DNA level, this CDR3 is encoded by other sequences in the same sample as well. This chain joins TRBV9 and TRBJ1-1, with D possibly being TRBD1 (6 bases). The CDR3 sequence is 14 residues long. V lost 3 bases, J lost 0 bases, and 9 bases lay in between. Germline V gene lookup returns CDR1 SGDLS and CDR2 YYNGEE. The CDR3 reads CASSETGLNTEAFF. The CDR3 DNA reads TGTGCCAGCAGCGAGACAGGCTTGAACACTGAAGCTTTCTTT.

V gene TRBV7-8 combines with J gene TRBJ2-5; the D is unclear. The germline gives CDR1 SGHVS, CDR2 FQNEAQ. The CDR3 contains 11 residues. V dropped 5 bases and J dropped 5 bases, with 6 bases sitting between them. CDR3 residues: CASSDGETQYF. For the CDR3, the DNA is TGTGCCAGCAGCGACGGGGAGACCCAGTACTTC.

The chain combines TRBV2 with TRBJ2-3; D gene uncertain. The CDR3 runs to 14 residues. Germline CDR1 SNHLY, CDR2 FYNNEI. Between the trimmed V and J ends, which lost 2 bases and 4 bases, there was a span of 10 bases. The CDR3 nucleotides are TGTGCCAGCAGTGAATTCTCCCTTGCAGATACGCAGTATTTT. This translates into CASSEFSLADTQYF.

This clone was observed once. The chain combines TRBV7-9 with TRBJ2-1, with no clear D. Deletions cut 4 bases from V and 0 bases from J, with 7 bases between. The CDR3 spans 14 residues. In germline, CDR1 is SEHNR, CDR2 FQNEAQ (reference sequence). CDR3 in amino acids: CASSSESSYNEQFF. The CDR3 DNA reads as TGTGCCAGCAGCTCGGAGAGCTCCTACAATGAGCAGTTCTTC.

V usage is TRBV7-9 and J usage is TRBJ2-7; no clear D gene. CDR1 and CDR2 from the germline V gene are SEHNR and FQNEAQ (reference sequence). The CDR3 has 14 amino acids. The V and J ends lost 6 bases and 4 bases respectively, with 16 bases between them. This CDR3 is CASSKDRTIYEQYF. CDR3 DNA sequence: TGTGCCAGCAGTAAGGATAGGACCATATACGAGCAGTACTTC.

The rearrangement uses TRBV7-8 and TRBJ1-1, with D unclear. With 2 bases removed from V and 5 bases from J, the gap between germline ends came to 12 bases. Germline V gene lookup returns CDR1 SGHVS and CDR2 FQNEAQ. The CDR3 is made up of 14 amino acids. Here the CDR3 reads CASSLNPDWTEAFF. The CDR3 DNA reads as TGTGCCAGCAGCTTAAACCCCGATTGGACTGAAGCTTTCTTT.

The chain carries TRBV7-9 and TRBJ2-1; 10 nucleotides align to TRBD1. The CDR3 spans 16 residues. Trimming at V came to 5 bases and at J to 2 bases, leaving 6 bases not matched to a gene. CDR1 and CDR2 (germline): SEHNR, FQNEAQ (reference sequence). CDR3 sequence reads: CASSALTGGAYNEQFF. DNA for the CDR3: TGTGCCAGCAGCGCCCTGACAGGGGGCGCCTACAATGAGCAGTTCTTC.

This chain joins TRBV9 and TRBJ2-1; D not certain. The CDR3 runs 13 residues. V shed 0 bases and J shed 10 bases, with 11 bases lying between them. The germline CDR1 and CDR2 sequences are SGDLS and YYNGEE. The CDR3 here is CASSVVAPVEQFF. CDR3 nucleotide sequence: TGTGCCAGCAGCGTAGTCGCACCCGTGGAGCAGTTCTTC.

V is TRBV5-6 and J is TRBJ1-1; D uncertain. Germline-derived CDR1 and CDR2 are SGHDT and YYEEEE. CDR3 length: 14 residues. The V and J ends lost 1 base and 2 bases respectively, with 9 bases between them. The CDR3 DNA follows: TGTGCCAGCAGCTTGATACGGGAAAACACTGAAGCTTTCTTT. Translated: CASSLIRENTEAFF. The whole variable domain, remainder taken from reference TRBV5-6 and TRBJ1-1, is DAGVTQSPTHLIKTRGQQVTLRCSPKSGHDTVSWYQQALGQGPQFIFQYYEEEERQRGNFPDRFSGHQFPNYSSELNVNALLLGDSALYLCASSLIRENTEAFFGQGTRLTVV.

This chain joins TRBV9 and TRBJ1-2; weak D call: TRBD1 (5 bases). The CDR3 length is 14 residues. Germline V CDR1 and CDR2: SGDLS, YYNGEE. With 4 bases removed from V and 5 bases from J, the gap between germline ends came to 15 bases. As DNA, the CDR3 is TGTGCCAGCAGCCCAAGGGGTCAGCAATATGGCTACACCTTC. Protein product: CASSPRGQQYGYTF.

This clone was seen once. The V gene is TRBV27, the J gene TRBJ1-2; D is unclear. The germline CDR1 and CDR2 sequences are MNHEY and SMNVEV (reference sequence). V was trimmed by 5 bases and J by 2 bases, leaving 12 bases between them. The CDR3 loop spans 14 amino acids. The CDR3 spells CASSLSWENYGYTF. In DNA form, the CDR3 reads TGTGCCAGCAGTCTCTCGTGGGAGAACTATGGCTACACCTTC.

V is TRBV28 and J is TRBJ1-2, with 9 bases lining up with TRBD1. Germline CDR1 and CDR2: MDHEN and SYDVKM. V lost 6 bases and J lost 8; bases outside the gene matches: 10. CDR3 size: 14 residues. The CDR3 sequence: CASRGQGDLGGYTF. CDR3 in DNA: TGTGCCAGCAGGGGACAGGGTGATTTGGGAGGCTACACCTTC.

This rearrangement joins TRBV23-1 to TRBJ2-2; 11 bases line up with TRBD2. TRBV23-1 is classed as an ORF, of uncertain function. Trimming took 3 bases from V and 1 from J; bases not matched to a gene: 7. The CDR3 runs 18 residues. CDR3 in amino acids: CASSHPSGLAENTGELFF. CDR3 coding DNA: TGCGCCAGCAGTCACCCCTCGGGACTAGCGGAGAACACCGGGGAGCTGTTTTTT.